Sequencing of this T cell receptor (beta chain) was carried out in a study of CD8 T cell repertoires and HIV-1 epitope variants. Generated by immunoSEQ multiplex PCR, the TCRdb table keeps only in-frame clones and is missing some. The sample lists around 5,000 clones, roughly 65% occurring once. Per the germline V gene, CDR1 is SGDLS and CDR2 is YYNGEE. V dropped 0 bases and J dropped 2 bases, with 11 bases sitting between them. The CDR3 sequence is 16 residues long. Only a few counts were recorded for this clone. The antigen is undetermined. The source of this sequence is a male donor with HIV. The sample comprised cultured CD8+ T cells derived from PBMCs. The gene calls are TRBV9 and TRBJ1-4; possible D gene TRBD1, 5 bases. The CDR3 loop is CASSVGGGRTNEKLFF. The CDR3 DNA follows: TGTGCCAGCAGCGTAGGGGGGGGAAGGACTAATGAAAAACTGTTTTTT.